The T cell receptor (beta chain) described here comes from a study of blood T cells in healthy people across ages. Germline values: CDR1 MNHEY, CDR2 SVGAGI. This CDR3 comprises 12 residues. V was trimmed by 6 bases and J by 4 bases, leaving 10 bases between them. Primers used in a second PCR of about 7 to 11 cycles were a sample-barcoded 5' primer and a J-beta primer mix. TCRdb re-called the 5' RACE reads with MiXCR, one entry per CDR3 protein. The data contain approximately 2,000,000 distinct CDR3 sequences, around 42% of them singletons. There are many counts of this clonotype. This receptor was identified in a human donor in good health. J is TRBJ2-7 and V is TRBV6-5, with D unresolved. Sequenced sample: blood. Written as DNA, the CDR3 is TGTGCCAGCAGCCGAAACCTTTACGAGCAGTACTTC. Translation: CASSRNLYEQYF.